A selection of T cell receptor beta chains follows, all from one sample in a study of CD8 T cells in ankylosing spondylitis. MiXCR was run by TCRdb on the 5' RACE reads, yielding one entry per CDR3 protein. There are 200,000 or so distinct CDR3 sequences in the sample; about 18% occur only once, and roughly 4.5% lies in the top ten. What was sequenced was blood, either unsorted or a sorted T cell fraction (not recorded which). These receptors all come from a male donor aged 5-30 years with ankylosing spondylitis or in good health (not recorded which). Both conserved end residues are part of each CDR3. A D gene is named only where the DNA matches it firmly. Not all rows give a size; the values are once, few, many and, for expanded clones, a class.

V gene	J gene	D gene	clone size	CDR3 protein	CDR3 DNA
TRBV27	TRBJ2-7	TRBD1	many	CASSPRQGITYEQYF	TGTGCCAGCAGTCCTCGACAGGGTATAACCTACGAGCAGTACTTC
TRBV11-2	TRBJ2-5	NA	many	CASSLLGLLEETQYF	TGTGCCAGCAGCCTCCTCGGATTATTAGAAGAGACCCAGTACTTC
TRBV9	TRBJ2-1	TRBD2	NA	CASSVAGLAAYNEQFF	TGTGCCAGCAGCGTAGCGGGACTAGCGGCCTACAATGAGCAGTTCTTC
TRBV5-4	TRBJ2-1	TRBD1	NA	CASSRDSVIYNEQFF	TGTGCCAGCAGCCGGGACAGCGTTATCTACAATGAGCAGTTCTTC
TRBV20-1	TRBJ2-3	NA	many	CSANNPYSDTSTDTQYF	TGCAGTGCTAACAACCCCTACTCGGACACGAGCACAGATACGCAGTATTTT
TRBV20-1	TRBJ2-3	NA	many	CSASSANRWQDTQYF	TGCAGTGCTTCATCGGCTAACAGGTGGCAAGATACGCAGTATTTT
TRBV20-1	TRBJ2-1	TRBD2	many	CSAGTSGSYNEQFF	TGCAGTGCTGGGACTAGCGGTTCCTACAATGAGCAGTTCTTC
TRBV2	TRBJ2-1	NA	NA	CASKNTDEQFF	TGTGCCAGCAAAAACACGGATGAGCAGTTCTTC
TRBV7-9	TRBJ2-3	NA	NA	CASSPRFGTSTDTQYF	TGTGCCAGCAGCCCCAGATTCGGGACTTCCACAGATACGCAGTATTTT
TRBV6-1	TRBJ1-5	NA	NA	CASSEQMNQPQHF	TGTGCCAGCAGTGAACAGATGAATCAGCCCCAGCATTTT
TRBV5-6	TRBJ2-2	TRBD1	many	CASSLYRGEPGELFF	TGTGCCAGCAGCTTGTACAGGGGTGAGCCCGGGGAGCTGTTTTTT
TRBV29-1	TRBJ1-6	TRBD1	many	CSVALGAGGNSPLHF	TGCAGCGTTGCCCTCGGCGCAGGGGGCAATTCACCCCTCCACTTT
TRBV20-1	TRBJ2-4	NA	many	CSAPTSRAKNIQYF	TGCAGTGCTCCGACCTCTAGGGCCAAAAACATTCAGTACTTC
TRBV28	TRBJ2-1	TRBD2	many	CASSLSLAGMNEQFF	TGTGCCAGCAGTTTGAGCCTAGCGGGAATGAATGAGCAGTTCTTC
TRBV24-1	TRBJ1-1	NA	NA	CATSDPGAGTEAFF	TGTGCCACCAGTGATCCGGGTGCGGGCACTGAAGCTTTCTTT
TRBV5-1	TRBJ2-1	NA	many	CASSLALRLNEQFF	TGCGCCAGCAGCTTGGCTTTGAGACTCAATGAGCAGTTCTTC
TRBV12-3/TRBV12-4	TRBJ2-3	NA	NA	CASSLNGSTDTQYF	TGTGCCAGCAGTTTAAATGGTAGCACAGATACGCAGTATTTT
TRBV18	TRBJ2-7	NA	many	CASSPNHEGSYEQYF	TGTGCCAGCTCACCAAACCACGAGGGTTCCTACGAGCAGTACTTC
TRBV20-1	TRBJ2-3	TRBD2	many	CSATGTSGWTDTQYF	TGCAGTGCTACGGGGACTAGCGGGTGGACAGATACGCAGTATTTT
TRBV20-1	TRBJ1-1	NA	many	CSARINAEAFF	TGCAGTGCTAGGATTAACGCTGAAGCTTTCTTT
TRBV5-6	TRBJ2-3	TRBD1	many	CASSLAPGQGAGDTQYF	TGTGCCAGCAGCTTAGCCCCGGGACAGGGGGCTGGAGATACGCAGTATTTT
TRBV24-1	TRBJ2-1	NA	many	CATSAKQGSGRKNEQFF	TGTGCCACCAGTGCTAAACAGGGGAGCGGGAGAAAGAATGAGCAGTTCTTC
TRBV2	TRBJ2-1	TRBD2	many	CASRTTSGSYNEQFF	TGTGCCAGCCGTACCACTAGCGGATCCTACAATGAGCAGTTCTTC
TRBV20-1	TRBJ1-3	NA	many	CSARPPLSGNTIYF	TGCAGTGCTAGGCCCCCACTCTCTGGAAACACCATATATTTT
TRBV29-1	TRBJ1-1	TRBD1	many	CSVEDRQGSEAFF	TGCAGCGTTGAAGATCGACAGGGGTCTGAAGCTTTCTTT
TRBV6-5	TRBJ2-7	NA	many	CASSYSARGGGSSDEQYF	TGTGCCAGCAGTTACTCGGCGCGAGGCGGGGGCTCGTCGGACGAGCAGTACTTC
TRBV10-2	TRBJ2-2	NA	NA	CASRATRAGRNTGELFF	TGCGCCAGCAGAGCTACGAGGGCGGGGCGAAACACCGGGGAGCTGTTTTTT
TRBV6-5	TRBJ2-1	TRBD2	many	CASSYGSAGVEQFF	TGTGCCAGCAGTTACGGTTCAGCGGGAGTTGAGCAGTTCTTC
TRBV4-2	TRBJ1-5	TRBD1	few	CARTGEAQPQHF	TGTGCCAGAACAGGGGAGGCTCAGCCCCAGCATTTT
TRBV20-1	TRBJ2-3	NA	many	CSASGSDTQYF	TGCAGTGCTAGCGGGTCAGATACGCAGTATTTT
TRBV6-5	TRBJ2-1	TRBD2	few	CASSATSGAYEQFF	TGTGCCAGCAGCGCGACTAGCGGAGCTTATGAGCAGTTCTTC
TRBV4-3	TRBJ2-7	TRBD2	many	CASSQDSSGAYEQYF	TGCGCCAGCAGCCAGGACTCAAGCGGGGCCTACGAGCAGTACTTC
TRBV4-3	TRBJ2-2	NA	many	CASSRRLANTGELFF	TGCGCCAGCAGCCGAAGACTAGCGAACACCGGGGAGCTGTTTTTT
TRBV7-9	TRBJ2-3	TRBD2	many	CASSLPASGRPDTQYF	TGTGCCAGCAGCTTACCGGCTAGCGGGAGACCAGATACGCAGTATTTT
TRBV24-1	TRBJ1-1	NA	many	CATSDSLGGNTEAFF	TGTGCCACCAGTGATTCTCTGGGTGGGAACACTGAAGCTTTCTTT
TRBV5-6	TRBJ2-3	NA	many	CASRSPQGTDTQYF	TGTGCCAGCAGGAGCCCTCAGGGCACAGATACGCAGTATTTT
TRBV7-2	TRBJ2-1	TRBD1	NA	CASSLWTGLSGEQFF	TGTGCCAGCAGCTTATGGACAGGACTGTCGGGTGAGCAGTTCTTC
TRBV20-1	TRBJ2-3	TRBD2	NA	CSARASGGTDTQYF	TGCAGTGCTAGAGCTAGCGGGGGCACAGATACGCAGTATTTT
TRBV18	TRBJ2-1	TRBD2	many	CASSPRAGGPGYEQFF	TGTGCCAGCTCACCACGGGCGGGAGGGCCCGGATATGAGCAGTTCTTC
TRBV11-3	TRBJ2-7	NA	NA	CASSLYPHAETYEQYF	TGTGCCAGCAGCTTGTATCCCCATGCGGAAACCTACGAGCAGTACTTC
TRBV20-1	TRBJ1-3	TRBD1	NA	CSASSIQQGGLFGNTIYF	TGCAGTGCTAGCTCTATCCAACAGGGGGGATTATTTGGAAACACCATATATTTT
TRBV20-1	TRBJ2-4	NA	NA	CSAGDHRVAKNIQYF	TGCAGTGCTGGAGACCACAGGGTAGCCAAAAACATTCAGTACTTC
TRBV2	TRBJ2-2	TRBD2	many	CASRALAGNTGELFF	TGTGCCAGCAGGGCACTAGCGGGAAACACCGGGGAGCTGTTTTTT
TRBV7-2	TRBJ1-6	NA	NA	CASSLAPKIQGRDSPLHF	TGTGCCAGCAGCTTAGCTCCGAAAATTCAGGGCAGGGATTCACCCCTCCACTTT
TRBV10-3	TRBJ2-3	TRBD2	many	CAIGGLAASTDTQYF	TGTGCCATCGGGGGACTAGCGGCTAGCACAGATACGCAGTATTTT
TRBV4-1	TRBJ2-2	TRBD1	many	CASSQVRGQYDGELFF	TGCGCCAGCAGCCAAGTAAGGGGACAGTATGACGGGGAGCTGTTTTTT
TRBV29-1	TRBJ2-1	TRBD2	many	CSAGLAGGPGFF	TGCAGCGCCGGACTAGCGGGAGGGCCGGGGTTCTTC
TRBV28	TRBJ2-1	NA	NA	CASRLLNEQFF	TGTGCCAGCAGATTACTGAATGAGCAGTTCTTC
TRBV7-9	TRBJ2-1	TRBD2	NA	CASMTSANEQFF	TGTGCCAGCATGACTAGCGCCAATGAGCAGTTCTTC
TRBV2	TRBJ1-4	NA	many	CASSVAGTATNEKLFF	TGTGCCAGCAGTGTTGCGGGGACTGCAACTAATGAAAAACTGTTTTTT
TRBV20-1	TRBJ2-7	TRBD2	many	CSALHPVRGLAGENYEQYF	TGCAGTGCCTTACATCCAGTTCGGGGACTAGCGGGAGAAAACTACGAGCAGTACTTC
TRBV9	TRBJ2-3	TRBD2	many	CASSVGGSTDTQYF	TGTGCCAGCAGCGTCGGGGGGAGCACAGATACGCAGTATTTT
TRBV6-6	TRBJ2-1	NA	many	CASSYLAYNEQFF	TGTGCCAGCAGTTACTTGGCGTACAATGAGCAGTTCTTC
TRBV12-3/TRBV12-4	TRBJ2-5	NA	many	CASKGDRETQYF	TGTGCCAGCAAAGGTGACAGGGAGACCCAGTACTTC